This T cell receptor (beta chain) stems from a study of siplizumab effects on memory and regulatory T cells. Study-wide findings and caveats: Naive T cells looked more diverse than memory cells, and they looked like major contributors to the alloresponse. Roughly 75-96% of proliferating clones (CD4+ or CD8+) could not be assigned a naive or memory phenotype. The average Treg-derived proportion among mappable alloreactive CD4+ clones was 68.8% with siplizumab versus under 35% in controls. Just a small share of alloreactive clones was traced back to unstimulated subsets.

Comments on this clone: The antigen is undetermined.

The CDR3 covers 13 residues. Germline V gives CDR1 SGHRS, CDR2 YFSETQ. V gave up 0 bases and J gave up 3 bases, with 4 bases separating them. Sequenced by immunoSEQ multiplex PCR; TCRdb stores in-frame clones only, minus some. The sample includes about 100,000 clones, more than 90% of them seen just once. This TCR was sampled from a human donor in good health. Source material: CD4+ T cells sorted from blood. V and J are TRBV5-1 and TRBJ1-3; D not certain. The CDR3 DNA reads TGCGCCAGCAGCTTGGGGGATGGAAACACCATATATTTT. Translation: CASSLGDGNTIYF.